This is a list of T cell receptor beta chains from one sample in a study of long-term antiretroviral therapy in people with HIV. TCRdb's table, derived via immunoSEQ multiplex PCR, lists solely in-frame clones and lacks some. The sample consists of just over 35,000 clones, roughly four fifths of them appearing once. The input for sequencing was unsorted PBMCs, taken 0.6 years after starting antiretroviral therapy. The receptor set was obtained from a man aged 18 to 29 with HIV. The CDR3 runs from the conserved cysteine through the conserved F or W. Fields, in order: D gene, V gene, J gene, clone size, CDR3 DNA, CDR3 protein. D genes are given only for firm matches. Not every row has a clone size; where given, it reads once, few, many or a size class.

D: NA; V: TRBV7-2; J: TRBJ2-5; size: NA; DNA: TGTGCCAGCAGCGACGGAGGGGGAGAGACCCAGTACTTC; CDR3: CASSDGGGETQYF
D: TRBD2; V: TRBV9; J: TRBJ2-1; size: NA; DNA: TGTGCCAGCAGCGTAGGGCCTAGCGGATACAATGAGCAGTTCTTC; CDR3: CASSVGPSGYNEQFF
D: NA; V: TRBV6-1; J: TRBJ2-1; size: NA; DNA: TGTGCCACAAAGATGGGGGTCTACAATGAGCAGTTCTTC; CDR3: CATKMGVYNEQFF
D: NA; V: TRBV11-2; J: TRBJ2-1; size: once; DNA: TGTGCCAGCAGCTTATTCGCGGGCTCAAGCTCCTACAATGAGCAGTTCTTC; CDR3: CASSLFAGSSSYNEQFF
D: NA; V: TRBV15; J: TRBJ2-3; size: NA; DNA: TGTGCCACCAGCAGAGAGGGAACCGAGGGGGTTACGCAGTATTTT; CDR3: CATSREGTEGVTQYF
D: TRBD1; V: TRBV18; J: TRBJ1-3; size: NA; DNA: TGTGCCAGCTCACGAACTAGACAGGGTAGAGACTCTGGAAACACCATATATTTT; CDR3: CASSRTRQGRDSGNTIYF
D: TRBD2; V: TRBV4-2; J: TRBJ2-7; size: NA; DNA: TGTGCCAGCAGCCAATATGAGACTAGCGGTCGCGAGCAGTACTTC; CDR3: CASSQYETSGREQYF
D: TRBD1; V: TRBV7-2; J: TRBJ2-6; size: NA; DNA: TGTGCCAGCAGCTTAGGCCTTTGGGGACAGGGGGCTGGGGCCAACGTCCTGACTTTC; CDR3: CASSLGLWGQGAGANVLTF
D: TRBD1; V: TRBV27; J: TRBJ1-6; size: NA; DNA: TGTGCCAGCAGTTCGCCGGGACAGGGTGCTTCACCCCTCCACTTT; CDR3: CASSSPGQGASPLHF
D: NA; V: TRBV19; J: TRBJ1-1; size: once; DNA: TGTGCCAGTAGTATCGGGACTGAGAACACTGAAGCTTTCTTT; CDR3: CASSIGTENTEAFF
D: NA; V: TRBV6-6; J: TRBJ2-7; size: NA; DNA: TGTGCCAGCAGTTACTCGGAGGGAATCTACGAGCAGTACTTC; CDR3: CASSYSEGIYEQYF
D: NA; V: TRBV20-1; J: TRBJ1-1; size: NA; DNA: TGCAGTGCTAGAAACCCCGAGGAAGCTTTCTTT; CDR3: CSARNPEEAFF
D: TRBD2; V: TRBV7-2; J: TRBJ2-7; size: NA; DNA: TGTGCCAGCAGCTTAGCGGGGGGGGCTAGCGGGTACGAGCAGTACTTC; CDR3: CASSLAGGASGYEQYF
D: TRBD1; V: TRBV5-6; J: TRBJ1-4; size: NA; DNA: TGTGCCAGCAGCTTTTATCGCGGGACAGGGGAGGGAAAACTGTTTTTT; CDR3: CASSFYRGTGEGKLFF
D: TRBD1; V: TRBV28; J: TRBJ1-1; size: NA; DNA: TGTGCCAGCAGCTCAGCCGGGACAGGAGGTATGAACACTGAAGCTTTCTTT; CDR3: CASSSAGTGGMNTEAFF
D: TRBD2; V: TRBV9; J: TRBJ2-2; size: few; DNA: TGTGCCAGCAGCGGGCTAGCGGGAGGTATCCCCGGGGAGCTGTTTTTT; CDR3: CASSGLAGGIPGELFF
D: TRBD1; V: TRBV7-8; J: TRBJ1-1; size: NA; DNA: TGTGCCAGCAGCTTCGACAGGGTGCCCACTGAAGCTTTCTTT; CDR3: CASSFDRVPTEAFF
D: TRBD2; V: TRBV11-3; J: TRBJ2-1; size: once; DNA: TGTGCCAGCAGCGGGCAATGGACTAGCGAGTACAATGAGCAGTTCTTC; CDR3: CASSGQWTSEYNEQFF
D: NA; V: TRBV21-1; J: TRBJ2-1; size: NA; DNA: TGTGCCAGCAGCAGACCGGGACAGGGAACGAATGAGCAGTTCTTC; CDR3: CASSRPGQGTNEQFF
D: TRBD1; V: TRBV28; J: TRBJ2-7; size: once; DNA: TGTGCCTCAGCGTGGGACAGGGGACCCGGATACGAGCAGTACTTC; CDR3: CASAWDRGPGYEQYF
D: NA; V: TRBV7-9; J: TRBJ1-5; size: few; DNA: TGTGCCAGCAGCTTAACTTCAGGGGTCCCTCTTTTT; CDR3: CASSLTSGVPLF
D: TRBD1; V: TRBV27; J: TRBJ1-5; size: NA; DNA: TGTGCCAGCAGTTCTCCTCACCTTAATAGGGACAGTAGCAATCAGCCCCAGCATTTT; CDR3: CASSSPHLNRDSSNQPQHF
D: NA; V: TRBV5-6; J: TRBJ1-4; size: NA; DNA: TGTGCCAGCAGCTTGGCCTATGGACTTAATGAAAAACTGTTTTTT; CDR3: CASSLAYGLNEKLFF
D: NA; V: TRBV14; J: TRBJ2-7; size: NA; DNA: TGTGCCAGCAGCCAAGATTTAAGCCGCGCGTCCGAGCAGTACTTC; CDR3: CASSQDLSRASEQYF
D: TRBD2; V: TRBV7-2; J: TRBJ2-5; size: NA; DNA: TGTGCCAGCAGCCGTTGGACTAGCGATGAGACCCAGTACTTC; CDR3: CASSRWTSDETQYF
D: TRBD1; V: TRBV27; J: TRBJ1-5; size: few; DNA: TGTGCCAGCAGTCATACAGGGGATCAGCCCCAGCATTTT; CDR3: CASSHTGDQPQHF
D: NA; V: TRBV5-1; J: TRBJ2-2; size: NA; DNA: TGCGCCAGCAGCTTGGCGCGGGTCCTCGACACCGGGGAGCTGTTTTTT; CDR3: CASSLARVLDTGELFF
D: NA; V: TRBV7-9; J: TRBJ2-7; size: NA; DNA: TGTGCCACCGGAAACTACGAGCAGTACTTC; CDR3: CATGNYEQYF
D: TRBD1; V: TRBV7-6; J: TRBJ1-1; size: NA; DNA: TGTGCCAGCAGCATATCCACAGGGGCAAACACTGAAGCTTTCTTT; CDR3: CASSISTGANTEAFF
D: NA; V: TRBV6-1; J: TRBJ2-1; size: NA; DNA: TGTGCCAGCACCCCTCGGGGCGGAGACAACAATGAGCAGTTCTTC; CDR3: CASTPRGGDNNEQFF
D: TRBD1; V: TRBV5-3; J: TRBJ2-7; size: NA; DNA: TGTGCCAGAAGTAGGGGACAGGGGCGCTACGAGCAGTACTTC; CDR3: CARSRGQGRYEQYF
D: NA; V: TRBV25-1; J: TRBJ2-1; size: NA; DNA: TGTGCCAGCAGTGAATATCACTCCAATGAGCAGTTCTTC; CDR3: CASSEYHSNEQFF
D: NA; V: TRBV28; J: TRBJ1-4; size: NA; DNA: TGTGCCAGCAGTTCCCCGTTTGGGGTTGCAACTAATGAAAAACTGTTTTTT; CDR3: CASSSPFGVATNEKLFF
D: NA; V: TRBV29-1; J: TRBJ2-2; size: NA; DNA: TGCAGCGTTGACACGGGTTACACCGGGGAGCTGTTTTTT; CDR3: CSVDTGYTGELFF
D: NA; V: TRBV7-8; J: TRBJ1-5; size: NA; DNA: TGTGCCAGCAGCTTAGCATCTCAGCCCCAGCATTTT; CDR3: CASSLASQPQHF
D: NA; V: TRBV2; J: TRBJ2-2; size: once; DNA: TGTGCCAGTAAAACCAGAATCAGCACCGGGGAGCTGTTTTTT; CDR3: CASKTRISTGELFF
D: TRBD1; V: TRBV6-5; J: TRBJ2-2; size: medium-sized; DNA: TGTGCCAGCAGTTCAGGGGGTAACACCGGGGAGCTGTTTTTT; CDR3: CASSSGGNTGELFF
D: NA; V: TRBV28; J: TRBJ2-7; size: NA; DNA: TGTGCCAGCAGTTCTTTCCACAGAAGGTCCTACGAGCAGTACTTC; CDR3: CASSSFHRRSYEQYF
D: TRBD1; V: TRBV7-2; J: TRBJ2-7; size: NA; DNA: TGTGCCAGCAGCCTCCAGGGGGACTACGAGCAGTACTTC; CDR3: CASSLQGDYEQYF
D: TRBD2; V: TRBV6-5; J: TRBJ2-7; size: NA; DNA: TGTGCCAGCAGCCAGACTAGCGGGAGTTACGAGCAGTACTTC; CDR3: CASSQTSGSYEQYF
D: TRBD1; V: TRBV25-1; J: TRBJ2-7; size: NA; DNA: TGTGCCAGCAGTGGTGGACAGGGCTCCTACGAGCAGTACTTC; CDR3: CASSGGQGSYEQYF
D: TRBD2; V: TRBV27; J: TRBJ2-3; size: NA; DNA: TGTGCCAGCAGTCCTACGACCGGGGGGGGGTCAAGCACAGATACGCAGTATTTT; CDR3: CASSPTTGGGSSTDTQYF
D: NA; V: TRBV10-3; J: TRBJ2-5; size: NA; DNA: TGTGCCATCAGCCCATCTGGTGAGACCCAGTACTTC; CDR3: CAISPSGETQYF
D: NA; V: TRBV9; J: TRBJ2-7; size: NA; DNA: TGTGCCAGCAGCCCCTCGGAGATTCCGGAATACGAGCAGTACTTC; CDR3: CASSPSEIPEYEQYF
D: NA; V: TRBV7-2; J: TRBJ2-1; size: NA; DNA: TGTGCCAGCAGCTTAGGAGCGGAGGGCCCCTACAATGAGCAGTTCTTC; CDR3: CASSLGAEGPYNEQFF
D: NA; V: TRBV18; J: TRBJ2-7; size: NA; DNA: TGTGCCAGCTCACCACCGGATAGGGGTCATCCCTACGAGCAGTACTTC; CDR3: CASSPPDRGHPYEQYF
D: TRBD1; V: TRBV28; J: TRBJ1-2; size: NA; DNA: TGTGCCAGCAGGACAGGGAACAACTATGGCTACACCTTC; CDR3: CASRTGNNYGYTF
D: NA; V: TRBV7-9; J: TRBJ1-1; size: NA; DNA: TGTGCCAGCAACCTCCGGGACAACACTGAAGCTTTCTTT; CDR3: CASNLRDNTEAFF
D: NA; V: TRBV7-2; J: TRBJ1-2; size: few; DNA: TGTGCCAGCAGCTATTTGCGGGGTGGCTATGGCTACACCTTC; CDR3: CASSYLRGGYGYTF
D: NA; V: TRBV7-9; J: TRBJ2-3; size: NA; DNA: TGTGCCAGCAGCTTAGATTTCCTTGACGGAGATACGCAGTATTTT; CDR3: CASSLDFLDGDTQYF